Sequencing of this T cell receptor beta chain was carried out in a study of cytomegalovirus exposure and HLA in healthy donors. Overall study results and limits: Per published reports, the classifier diagnosed cytomegalovirus status with high specificity and sensitivity.

Trimming removed 2 bases from V and 5 bases from J; junction bases left unmatched: 1. The CDR3 loop spans 15 amino acids. Germline loops: CDR1 LNHDA, CDR2 SQIVND (reference sequence). A remark on this clone: Antigen unknown.

PCR was performed using 60 Vbeta and 13 Jbeta primers. TCRdb's copy holds only in-frame clones and misses some; the assay was immunoSEQ multiplex PCR. The sample yields roughly 150,000 clones, roughly 82% seen once. J is TRBJ2-2 and V is TRBV19; TRBD2 aligns across 11 bases. This clonotype was obtained from a woman aged 50 to 60 in good health and CMV-seropositive. Material: PBMCs. CDR3 nucleotide sequence: TGTGCCAGTAGTATACTAGCGGGGGGAACCGGGGAGCTGTTTTTT. It codes for CASSILAGGTGELFF.